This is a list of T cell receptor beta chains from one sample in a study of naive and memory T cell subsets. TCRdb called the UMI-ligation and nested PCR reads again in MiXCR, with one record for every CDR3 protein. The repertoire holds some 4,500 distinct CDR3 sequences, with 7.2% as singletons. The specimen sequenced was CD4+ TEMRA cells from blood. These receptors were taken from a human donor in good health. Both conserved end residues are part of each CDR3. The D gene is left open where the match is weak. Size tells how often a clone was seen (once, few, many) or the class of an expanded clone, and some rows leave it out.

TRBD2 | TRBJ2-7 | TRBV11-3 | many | CASSLARGSLRREVTYEQYF | TGTGCCAGCAGCTTAGCCCGGGGGAGTTTGCGGCGGGAGGTCACCTACGAGCAGTACTTC
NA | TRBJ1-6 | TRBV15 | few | CATRGSVNSPLHF | TGTGCCACCAGAGGATCAGTCAATTCACCCCTCCACTTT
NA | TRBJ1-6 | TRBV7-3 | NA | CASSWASGSPLHF | TGTGCCAGCAGCTGGGCATCGGGTTCACCCCTCCACTTT
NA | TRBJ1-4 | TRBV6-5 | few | CASSRGTYHEKLFF | TGTGCCAGCAGTCGGGGGACATATCATGAAAAACTGTTTTTT
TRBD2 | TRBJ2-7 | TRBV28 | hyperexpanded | CASRLWGAGVSYEQYF | TGTGCCAGCAGGCTGTGGGGAGCGGGAGTCTCCTACGAGCAGTACTTC
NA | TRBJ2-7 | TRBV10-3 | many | CATASSYEQYF | TGTGCCACCGCCAGCTCCTACGAGCAGTACTTC
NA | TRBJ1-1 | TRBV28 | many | CASSSYGENTEAFF | TGTGCCAGCAGTTCGTACGGGGAGAACACTGAAGCTTTCTTT
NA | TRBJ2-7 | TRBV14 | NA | CASSQDNSPVDEQYF | TGTGCCAGCAGCCAAGATAATTCCCCGGTCGACGAGCAGTACTTC
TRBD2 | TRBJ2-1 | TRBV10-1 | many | CASSESLAGHKFF | TGCGCCAGCAGTGAGTCTCTAGCGGGACATAAGTTCTTC
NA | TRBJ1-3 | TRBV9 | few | CASSVGGGSGNTIYF | TGTGCCAGCAGCGTAGGTGGGGGCTCTGGAAACACCATATATTTT
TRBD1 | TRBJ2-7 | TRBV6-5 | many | CASSYVGQGNYEQYF | TGTGCCAGCAGTTACGTAGGACAGGGAAATTACGAGCAGTACTTC
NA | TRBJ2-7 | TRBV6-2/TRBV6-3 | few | CASSYGSLPPSSYEQYF | TGTGCCAGCAGTTACGGTTCCCTGCCACCAAGCTCCTACGAGCAGTACTTC
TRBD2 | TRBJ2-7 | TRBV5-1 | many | CASSSRTSGSQPYEQYF | TGCGCCAGCAGCTCTCGGACTAGCGGGAGTCAACCCTACGAGCAGTACTTC
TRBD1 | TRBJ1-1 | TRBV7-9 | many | CAASERRQGYNTEAFF | TGTGCCGCCAGCGAAAGAAGACAGGGCTATAACACTGAAGCTTTCTTT
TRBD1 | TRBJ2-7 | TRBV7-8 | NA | CASSPRDSSYEQYF | TGTGCCAGCAGCCCCCGGGACAGCTCCTACGAGCAGTACTTC
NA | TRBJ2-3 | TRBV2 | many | CASSLRLMGPFSTDTQYF | TGTGCCAGCAGCCTCCGTTTGATGGGCCCGTTTAGCACAGATACGCAGTATTTT
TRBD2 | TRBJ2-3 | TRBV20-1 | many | CSARGGTSGTDTQYF | TGCAGTGCTAGGGGCGGGACTAGTGGGACAGATACGCAGTATTTT
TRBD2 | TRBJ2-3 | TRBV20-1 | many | CSARDPSGSSDTQYF | TGCAGTGCTAGAGATCCCAGCGGGAGCTCAGATACGCAGTATTTT
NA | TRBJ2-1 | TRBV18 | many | CASSPQGSDNEQFF | TGTGCCAGCTCACCACAGGGGAGCGACAATGAGCAGTTCTTC
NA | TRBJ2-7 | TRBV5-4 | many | CASSTSRSYEQYF | TGTGCCAGCAGCACCTCACGTTCCTACGAGCAGTACTTC
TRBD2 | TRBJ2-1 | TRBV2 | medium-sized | CASKLAGVLNEQFF | TGTGCCAGTAAACTAGCGGGAGTACTCAATGAGCAGTTCTTC
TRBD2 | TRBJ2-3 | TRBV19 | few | CASSIFSSGNTDTQYF | TGTGCCAGTAGTATTTTCTCTAGCGGGAACACGGATACGCAGTATTTT
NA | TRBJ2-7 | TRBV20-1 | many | CSARTAQRPTYEQYF | TGCAGTGCTAGGACGGCCCAGCGCCCGACCTACGAGCAGTACTTC
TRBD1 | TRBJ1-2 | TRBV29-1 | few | CSASDGQGPYGYTF | TGCAGCGCATCAGACGGACAGGGACCCTATGGCTACACCTTC
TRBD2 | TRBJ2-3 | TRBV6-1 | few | CASRPRGTSPDTQYF | TGTGCCAGCAGACCGAGGGGGACTAGTCCAGATACGCAGTATTTT
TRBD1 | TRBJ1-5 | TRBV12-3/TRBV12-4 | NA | CASSLAQGVGQPQHF | TGTGCCAGCAGTTTAGCACAGGGGGTAGGTCAGCCCCAGCATTTT
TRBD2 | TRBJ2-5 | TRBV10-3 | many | CAISEGGRSRKTQYF | TGTGCCATCAGTGAAGGCGGGAGGTCGAGGAAGACCCAGTACTTC
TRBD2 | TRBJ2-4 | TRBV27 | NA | CASSAGRGGNIQYF | TGTGCCAGCAGTGCTGGCCGGGGGGGCAACATTCAGTACTTC
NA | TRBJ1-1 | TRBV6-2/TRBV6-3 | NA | CASSSNRAGAFF | TGTGCCAGCAGTTCGAATCGGGCCGGAGCTTTCTTT
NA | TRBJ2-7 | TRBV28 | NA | CDRRMWGEGVYYEQYF | TGTGACAGAAGGATGTGGGGAGAGGGAGTATACTACGAGCAGTACTTC
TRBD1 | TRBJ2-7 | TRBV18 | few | CASSPPSGGKGEQYF | TGTGCCAGCTCACCACCGTCAGGGGGCAAAGGCGAGCAGTACTTC
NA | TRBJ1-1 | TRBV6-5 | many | CASSYLRSGKLDTEAFF | TGTGCCAGCAGTTACCTCCGATCAGGGAAGCTAGACACTGAAGCTTTCTTT
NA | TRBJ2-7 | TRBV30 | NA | CAWSVRIDEQYF | TGTGCCTGGAGTGTAAGGATAGACGAGCAGTACTTC
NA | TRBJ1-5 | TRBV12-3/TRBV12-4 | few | CASSSSSWGHSNQPQHF | TGTGCCAGCAGCTCGAGCTCCTGGGGGCATAGCAATCAGCCCCAGCATTTT
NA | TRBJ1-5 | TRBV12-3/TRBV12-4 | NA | CASRDRRRLAQHF | TGTGCCAGCAGGGACCGAAGGCGACTCGCCCAGCATTTT
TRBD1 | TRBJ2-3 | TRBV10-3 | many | CAISEPQTGETQYF | TGTGCCATCAGTGAGCCACAGACAGGGGAGACGCAGTATTTT
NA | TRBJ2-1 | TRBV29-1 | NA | CSVVDPALGNGRNNNEQFF | TGCAGCGTTGTAGATCCGGCCCTAGGAAATGGACGAAATAACAATGAGCAGTTCTTC
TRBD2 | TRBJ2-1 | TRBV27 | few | CASSPPAGGKNEQFF | TGTGCCAGCAGTCCACCAGCGGGAGGGAAGAATGAGCAGTTCTTC
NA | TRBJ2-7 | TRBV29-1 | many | CSVCRSTNTYEQYF | TGCAGCGTATGCCGATCGACGAACACTTACGAGCAGTACTTC
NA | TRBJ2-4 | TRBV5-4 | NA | CASSLDQRGQNIQYF | TGTGCCAGCAGCTTGGATCAACGGGGGCAAAACATTCAGTACTTC
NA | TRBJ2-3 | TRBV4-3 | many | CASSRGGIGDTQYF | TGCGCCAGCAGCCGGGGCGGTATTGGAGATACGCAGTATTTT
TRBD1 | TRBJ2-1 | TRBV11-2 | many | CASSLVFGTGGSYNEQFF | TGTGCCAGCAGCTTAGTGTTCGGGACAGGGGGCTCCTACAATGAGCAGTTCTTC
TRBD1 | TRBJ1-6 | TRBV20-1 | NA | CSASWQGATWSPLHF | TGCAGTGCTAGTTGGCAGGGGGCGACGTGGTCACCCCTCCACTTT
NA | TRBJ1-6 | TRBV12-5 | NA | CASGLASPLHF | TGTGCTAGTGGTTTGGCCTCACCCCTCCACTTT
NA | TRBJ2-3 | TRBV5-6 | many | CASKSADTQYF | TGTGCCAGCAAATCAGCAGATACGCAGTATTTT
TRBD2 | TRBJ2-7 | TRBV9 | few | CASSVGLLAGGYEQYF | TGTGCCAGCAGCGTAGGTCTCCTAGCGGGAGGTTACGAGCAGTACTTC
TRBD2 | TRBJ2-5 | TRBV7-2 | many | CASSASGPQETQYF | TGTGCCAGCAGCGCTAGCGGGCCTCAAGAGACCCAGTACTTC
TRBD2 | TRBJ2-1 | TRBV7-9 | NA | CASSLGGTSGDEQFF | TGTGCCAGCAGCTTAGGGGGCACTAGCGGCGATGAGCAGTTCTTC
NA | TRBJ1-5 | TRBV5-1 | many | CASSPQGQSQPQHF | TGCGCCAGCAGCCCTCAGGGGCAAAGTCAGCCCCAGCATTTT
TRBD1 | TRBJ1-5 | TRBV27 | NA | CASSLGTGNNQPQHF | TGTGCCAGCAGTTTGGGGACAGGGAACAATCAGCCCCAGCATTTT
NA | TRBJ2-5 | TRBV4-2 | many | CASSQDWGREETQYF | TGTGCCAGCAGCCAAGATTGGGGACGAGAAGAGACCCAGTACTTC
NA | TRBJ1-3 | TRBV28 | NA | CASAVIHSGNTIYF | TGTGCCAGCGCTGTCATCCACTCTGGAAACACCATATATTTT
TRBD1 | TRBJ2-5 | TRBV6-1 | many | CASSGQGTQYF | TGTGCCAGCAGTGGACAGGGGACCCAGTACTTC
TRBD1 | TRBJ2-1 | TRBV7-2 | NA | CASSPPGQDYNEQFF | TGTGCCAGCAGTCCGCCGGGACAGGACTACAATGAGCAGTTCTTC
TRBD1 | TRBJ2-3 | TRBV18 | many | CASSEGQGSYDTQYF | TGTGCCAGCTCTGAAGGACAGGGCTCTTATGATACGCAGTATTTT
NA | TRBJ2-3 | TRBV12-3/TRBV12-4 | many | CASSLKGDTQYF | TGTGCCAGCAGTTTAAAGGGAGATACGCAGTATTTT
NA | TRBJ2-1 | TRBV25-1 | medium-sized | CASQKGGYNEQFF | TGTGCCAGCCAGAAAGGGGGTTACAATGAGCAGTTCTTC
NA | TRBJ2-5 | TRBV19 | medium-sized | CASSIGTGRRETQYF | TGTGCCAGTAGTATAGGAACAGGGCGGCGAGAGACCCAGTACTTC
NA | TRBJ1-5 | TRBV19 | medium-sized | CASSSGIRQPQHF | TGTGCCAGTAGTTCCGGGATCCGTCAGCCCCAGCATTTT
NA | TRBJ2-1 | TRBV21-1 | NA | CASSGCGTGSYNEQFF | TGTGCCAGCAGCGGGTGCGGGACCGGCTCCTACAATGAGCAGTTCTTC